This entry lists 30 T cell receptor delta chains sequenced from one sample in a study of gamma-delta T cells after stem cell transplantation listed by TCRdb under 2016. Library preparation employed RT-PCR. Sequencing relied on an Illumina MiSeq. TCRdb called clones afresh from the public reads with CATT; identical DNA rows were later merged. Across this sample there are thousands of delta-chain clones, with approximately 1.7% seen only once. The ten most abundant clones make up 30% to 40% of the sample. Material for sequencing was gamma-delta T cells. The receptors shown here come from a human donor. It is not recorded whose cells these are; they may come from a transplant donor.

The chain is built from TRDV2 and TRDJ1; 10 bases map to TRDD3. The length of the CDR3 is 18 residues. V gave up 3 bases and J gave up 4 bases; unmatched junction bases: 16. Germline V gene data show CDR1 as GEAIGNYY and CDR2 as EKD. The CDR3 DNA follows: TGTGCCTGTGACTCCGTAGAGGGGGATACGCCGTCTGGCGATAAACTCATCTTT. Protein sequence: CACDSVEGDTPSGDKLIF.

This clone appeared a few times. A read error likely explains why the TCRdb protein, taken from a much larger clone, differs from this DNA's translation at residue 6; the protein shown is translated from the DNA. The V call is TRDV2, the J call TRDJ1; 13 nucleotides align to TRDD3. The trim removed 0 bases at V and 3 bases at J, leaving 18 bases unmatched. The CDR3 extends over 21 amino acids. Germline lookup yields CDR1 GEAIGNYY and CDR2 EKD. In DNA, the CDR3 is TGTGCCTGTGACACCCCCCCCGTGTCCCGAACTGGGGGATACGGGGCCGATAAACTCATCTTT. It encodes CACDTPPVSRTGGYGADKLIF.

This clone has a handful of counts. A far larger clone differs by one base, so this is likely a read error. Other DNA sequences from this sample encode an identical CDR3 as well. The chain couples TRDV2 to TRDJ1; the match to TRDD3 covers 11 bases. The CDR3 has 19 amino acids. J lost 4 bases, V lost 0 bases, and 15 bases had no gene match. The germline gives CDR1 GEAIGNYY, CDR2 EKD. The CDR3 bases are TGTGCCTGTGACACCGTACTCCTGGGGGATACCCAGAACCACGATAAACTCATCTTT. Translating gives CACDTVLLGDTQNHDKLIF.

This clone occurred a few times. This chain joins TRDV2 and TRDJ1; 9 bases agree with TRDD3. The CDR3 totals 17 residues. Germline V gives CDR1 GEAIGNYY, CDR2 EKD. Unmatched junction bases numbered 10, after V lost 3 bases and J lost 0 bases. For the CDR3, the DNA is TGTGCCTGTGACTTACTGGGGGACCCGACATACACCGATAAACTCATCTTT. Its protein product is CACDLLGDPTYTDKLIF.

This clone was observed a few times. TCRdb has a much larger clone's protein, which differs at residue 14 from the translation of this DNA, likely because of a read error; what is shown is the protein translated from the DNA. The genes are TRDV2 and TRDJ3; 8 bases agree with TRDD3. CDR3 length: 23 amino acids. From germline, CDR1 is GEAIGNYY and CDR2 EKD. The J segment lost 0 bases and the V segment lost 0 bases, leaving 18 bases of the junction unmatched. DNA for the CDR3: TGTGCCTGTGACACCGTTGTCCGGGATACGCCGGAAGAAAACTCCTGGGACACCCGACAGATGTTTTTC. It yields the protein CACDTVVRDTPEENSWDTRQMFF.

A few counts support this clone. The chain links TRDV2 to TRDJ1; 8 bases are shared with TRDD3. The CDR3 is 19 amino acids. V lost 0 bases, J lost 0 bases, and 14 bases stayed unmatched. Germline V gene data show CDR1 as GEAIGNYY and CDR2 as EKD. The CDR3 loop is CACDTVGDTSSWDTDKLIF. The CDR3 nucleotides read TGTGCCTGTGACACCGTAGGGGATACCAGCTCCTGGGACACCGATAAACTCATCTTT.

This clone was counted between two and nine times. The chain is built from TRDV2 and TRDJ1; TRDD3 agrees at 11 bases. The CDR3 is 21 residues long. The V gene's germline CDR1 is GEAIGNYY and CDR2 EKD. J lost 2 bases, V lost 0 bases, and 19 bases had no gene match. The CDR3 DNA sequence: TGTGCCTGTGACACCGTACTGGGGGATAAGGGACCAGACCGTATGACCGATAAACTCATCTTT. This translates into CACDTVLGDKGPDRMTDKLIF.

This clone was recorded a few times. A far larger clone differs by one base, so this is likely a read error. Other DNA sequences from this sample encode an identical CDR3 as well. The rearrangement uses TRDV2 and TRDJ1; 10 positions agree with TRDD3. V was pared by 1 base and J by 2 bases, with 18 bases of the junction left unmatched. Per the germline V gene, CDR1 is GEAIGNYY and CDR2 is EKD. This CDR3 region has 20 residues. CDR3: CACDTVYGGDTRGATDKLIF. As DNA, the CDR3 is TGTGCCTGTGACACGGTCTATGGGGGGGATACGCGGGGGGCTACCGATAAACTCATCTTT.

With respect to this clone: This likely came from a read error, as a far larger clone is one base away. The V and J genes are TRDV2 and TRDJ1; 10 bases agree with TRDD3. The length of the CDR3 is 19 residues. Trimming at V came to 3 bases and at J to 0 bases, leaving 15 bases not matched to a gene. The germline V gene encodes CDR1 GEAIGNYY and CDR2 EKD. The CDR3 DNA follows: TGTGCCTGTGACGCCGTACTGGGGGATCCGTTCCCGTACACCGATAAACTCATCTTT. It translates to CACDAVLGDPFPYTDKLIF.

This clone has just a few counts. This probably arose from a read error, given a far larger clone one base away. The gene calls are TRDV2 and TRDJ1, with 9 positions matching TRDD3. The CDR3 spans 20 residues. Unmatched junction bases numbered 21, after V lost 5 bases and J lost 0 bases. Per germline, CDR1 GEAIGNYY and CDR2 EKD. Here the CDR3 DNA reads TGTGCCTGTGGCATCAATACTGGGGGACCCTGGGGCATATACACCGATAAACTCATCTTT. This translates into CACGINTGGPWGIYTDKLIF.

This clone turned up a few times. TCRdb attributes to this sequence the protein of a much larger clone, which differs from the DNA translation at residue 2; a read error is likely, and the protein displayed is translated from the DNA. J is TRDJ1 and V is TRDV2; TRDD3 agrees at 11 bases. Germline CDR1 is GEAIGNYY and CDR2 is EKD. This CDR3 has 25 residues. In nucleotides, the CDR3 is TGTTCCTGTGACGGACTATTAAAACCAACCGCTTCCTCCTTGTACTGGGGGATAAGCGGGGATAAACTCATCTTT. As protein: CSCDGLLKPTASSLYWGISGDKLIF.

A word on this clone: The TCRdb protein, from a much larger clone, departs from this DNA's translation at residue 4, likely by read error; the protein shown derives from the DNA. The chain links TRDV2 to TRDJ1; 13 bases agree with TRDD3. Trimming cost V 5 bases and J 3 bases; bases outside gene matches: 8. Germline V gene lookup returns CDR1 GEAIGNYY and CDR2 EKD. This CDR3 is built from 16 residues. CDR3 in amino acids: CACGILLGDTADKLIF. In nucleotides, the CDR3 is TGTGCCTGTGGCATTCTACTGGGGGATACGGCCGATAAACTCATCTTT.

With regard to this clone: This likely stems from a read error, as it lies one base from a far larger clone. At the DNA level, this CDR3 is encoded by other sequences in the same sample as well. The V gene is TRDV2, the J gene TRDJ1; 9 nucleotides line up with TRDD3. The CDR3 is 17 residues long. Per the germline V gene, CDR1 is GEAIGNYY and CDR2 is EKD. The CDR3 DNA is TGTGCCTGTGACGCCGTGACTGGGGGAGGGTACACCGATAAACTCATCTTC. This encodes CACDAVTGGGYTDKLIF.

This clone was picked up many times. A read error likely explains this, since a far larger clone differs by one base. This chain links TRDV2 with TRDJ1; tentatively, D is TRDD2 or TRDD3 (5 bases each). The V gene lost 5 bases and the J gene lost 0 bases, with 36 bases spanning the gap. Looked up from germline, CDR1 is GEAIGNYY and CDR2 is EKD. This CDR3 has 22 residues. The CDR3 reads CACGPLPNLLGRTLGNTDKLIF. The CDR3 DNA reads as TGTGCCTGTGGCCCGCTTCCAAATCTGCTGGGTCGAACCCTTGGGAACACCGATAAACTCATCTTT.

On this clone: A far larger clone is off by one base, so a read error is likely. Other DNA sequences from this sample encode an identical CDR3 as well. The chain joins TRDV2 to TRDJ1; D might be TRDD2 (7 bases). The germline gives CDR1 GEAIGNYY, CDR2 EKD. This CDR3 is 22 amino acids long. The CDR3 region is CACDPLPAVLGKESQPTDKLIF. As DNA, the CDR3 is TGTGCCTGTGACCCCCTTCCTGCGGTACTGGGTAAGGAGTCACAGCCCACCGACAAACTCATCTTT.

With respect to this clone: A read error is possible here, since a much larger clone lies one base away. The chain carries TRDV2 and TRDJ1, with TRDD3 identical over 13 bases. The CDR3 runs 17 residues. CDR1 and CDR2 (germline): GEAIGNYY, EKD. In DNA, the CDR3 is TGTGCCCGTGATACCGTACTGGGGGATACGAAGAACAGGGAACTCATCTTT. Translated, it gives CARDTVLGDTKNRELIF.

Only a few counts were recorded for this clone. The TCRdb record carries a much larger clone's protein, which differs from this DNA's translation at residue 8; a read error is the likely cause, and the protein listed here is the DNA translation. This chain uses TRDV2 with TRDJ1; 10 bases align to TRDD3. The CDR3 is made up of 20 amino acids. Germline V CDR1 and CDR2: GEAIGNYY, EKD. J gave up 1 base and V 1 base, and 17 bases lay outside the gene matches. The CDR3 nucleotides are TGTGCCTGTGACACGGTCTATGAGGGGGATACGCGGGGGGCCACCGATAAACTCATCTTT. This encodes CACDTVYEGDTRGATDKLIF.

This clone turned up a few times. The protein given by TCRdb reflects a much larger clone and differs at residue 14 from this DNA's translation, likely from a read error; the protein shown is the DNA's translation. The rearrangement joins TRDV2 to TRDJ1; 7 bases line up with TRDD3. Germline V CDR1 and CDR2: GEAIGNYY, EKD. This CDR3 region has 17 residues. The CDR3 region is CACDTVSPGYSTDELIF. Here the CDR3 DNA reads TGTGCCTGTGACACCGTCAGTCCGGGATACTCCACCGATGAACTCATCTTT.

In this sample, this clone is medium-sized (0.01 to 0.1%). The same CDR3 is also encoded by other DNA sequences in this sample. V is TRDV2 and J is TRDJ2; 8 nucleotides agree with TRDD3. The junction had 9 bases not matched to a gene; V was cut back by 3 bases and J by 4 bases. This CDR3 region has 16 residues. Germline CDR1 is GEAIGNYY and CDR2 is EKD. The CDR3 region is CACDALLGARTAQLFF. CDR3 DNA: TGTGCCTGTGACGCCTTACTGGGGGCCCGGACAGCACAACTCTTCTTT.

In this sample, this clone turned up a few times. The protein TCRdb lists belongs to a much larger clone and differs from this DNA's translation at residue 5, which points to a read error; the protein shown is made from the DNA. V and J are TRDV2 and TRDJ1, with a weak D call TRDD3 (6 bases). The V gene lost 3 bases and the J gene lost 5 bases, with 18 bases spanning the gap. The CDR3 spans 15 residues. Germline lookup yields CDR1 GEAIGNYY and CDR2 EKD. Here the CDR3 reads CACDAVGGTRDKLIF. The CDR3 DNA sequence: TGTGCCTGTGACGCCGTCGGGGGGACTAGGGATAAACTCATCTTT.

Remarks on this clone: TCRdb assigns this DNA the protein of a much larger clone, which departs from its translation at residue 13; this likely reflects a read error, and the protein shown comes from translating the DNA. V gene TRDV2 combines with J gene TRDJ1; D gene unclear. Germline lookup yields CDR1 GEAIGNYY and CDR2 EKD. This CDR3 spans 16 amino acids. CDR3 region: CACDTVTAMKADELIF. The CDR3 DNA sequence: TGTGCCTGTGACACCGTCACAGCGATGAAGGCCGATGAACTCATCTTT.

Regarding this clone: A read error is the likely source, as a far larger clone sits one nucleotide away. This specimen includes other DNA sequences encoding the same CDR3. The rearrangement joins TRDV2 to TRDJ3, with 8 bases that match TRDD3. This CDR3 has 19 amino acids. Germline CDR1 and CDR2: GEAIGNYY and EKD. The CDR3 nucleotides are TGTGCCTGTGACACCGTAGGGGATACCAGCTCCTGGGACACCCGACAGATGTTCTTC. Translated, it gives CACDTVGDTSSWDTRQMFF.

A remark on this clone: The protein recorded in TCRdb matches a much larger clone and deviates from this DNA's translation at residue 6, suggesting a read error; the protein here is obtained by translating the DNA. The chain carries TRDV2 and TRDJ1, with 11 nucleotides matching TRDD3. Germline V lookup: CDR1 GEAIGNYY, CDR2 EKD. The CDR3 sequence is 20 residues long. Trimming at V came to 0 bases and at J to 2 bases, leaving 16 bases not matched to a gene. This CDR3 is CACDTRGLGDTRRETDKLIF. DNA for the CDR3: TGTGCCTGTGACACCCGGGGGTTGGGGGATACGCGGAGGGAAACCGATAAACTCATCTTT.

About this clone: TCRdb records a much larger clone's protein for this DNA, with a difference at residue 3 that likely arises from a read error; the protein given is the translation of the DNA. The chain carries TRDV2 and TRDJ1; maybe TRDD3 (6 bases). The CDR3 contains 15 residues. CDR1 is GEAIGNYY, CDR2 EKD, per germline. The CDR3 here is CARDLMDTPTDKLIF. The CDR3 DNA sequence: TGTGCCCGTGACTTAATGGATACCCCCACCGATAAACTCATCTTT.

With respect to this clone: A single base is all that separates this from a far larger clone, so a read error is likely. Other nucleotide sequences in the sample specify the same CDR3. The genes are TRDV2 and TRDJ1; 9 bases agree with TRDD3. From germline, CDR1 is GEAIGNYY and CDR2 EKD. The CDR3 covers 17 residues. With V trimmed by 1 base and J by 2 bases, 10 bases remained unmatched. This CDR3 is CACDTVGDIRSTDKLIF. The CDR3 nucleotides are TGTGCCTGTGACACAGTGGGGGATATAAGGTCTACCGATAAACTCATCTTT.

This clone occurred a few times. TCRdb shows a much larger clone's protein in place of this DNA's translation, and the two differ at residue 5, likely through a read error; the protein shown is translated from the DNA. The V call is TRDV2, the J call TRDJ1; 8 bases match TRDD3. This CDR3 spans 19 amino acids. The germline CDR1 and CDR2 sequences are GEAIGNYY and EKD. The trim removed 3 bases at V and 0 bases at J, leaving 17 bases unmatched. The CDR3 region is CACDAVRDTTLVYTDKLIF. CDR3 nucleotides: TGTGCCTGTGACGCCGTACGGGATACGACGCTTGTATACACCGATAAACTCATCTTT.

The chain recombines TRDV2 with TRDJ1; 9 bases are shared with TRDD3. Germline V CDR1 and CDR2: GEAIGNYY, EKD. This CDR3 comprises 15 residues. The V and J ends lost 2 bases and 1 base, in that order; junction bases with no gene match: 4. The CDR3 DNA is TGTGCCTGTGACATTCTGGGGGATTCCACCGATAAACTCATCTTT. Amino acid sequence: CACDILGDSTDKLIF.

Concerning this clone: A far larger clone is just one base off, so this is likely a read error. The sample carries other DNA sequences with the same CDR3. The chain carries TRDV2 and TRDJ1; 9 positions agree with TRDD3. This CDR3 region has 20 residues. CDR1 is GEAIGNYY and CDR2 is EKD in the germline V gene. CDR3 bases: TGTGCCTGTGACATCAATACTGGGGGACCCTGGGGCATATACACTGATAAACTCATCTTT. The encoded protein is CACDINTGGPWGIYTDKLIF.

On this clone itself: The TCRdb protein, from a much larger clone, departs from this DNA's translation at residue 5, likely by read error; the protein shown derives from the DNA. The CDR3 sequence: CACDAMKGTGLGDGLTAQLFF. DNA of the CDR3: TGTGCCTGTGACGCTATGAAAGGGACAGGGCTGGGGGATGGTTTGACAGCACAACTCTTCTTT. This chain uses TRDV2 with TRDJ2; TRDD3 matches at 9 bases. Germline values: CDR1 GEAIGNYY, CDR2 EKD. V shed 3 bases and J 1 base; nucleotides not matched to a gene: 20. There are 21 residues in the CDR3.

This clone was seen only a few times. This DNA translates differently at residue 4 from the TCRdb protein, which is that of a much larger clone; a read error is likely, and the protein shown is the DNA's own translation. The chain combines TRDV2 with TRDJ3; 9 nucleotides line up with TRDD3. The CDR3 length is 22 residues. Germline CDR1 and CDR2: GEAIGNYY and EKD. V was clipped by 5 bases and J by 2 bases; unmatched bases: 21. The CDR3 bases are TGTGCCTGTGGCCATCCACCTCTGGGGGATTCCCCAAGTCCCTGGGACACCCGACAGATGTTTTTC. Translated, it gives CACGHPPLGDSPSPWDTRQMFF.